The 13 T cell receptor beta chains below all came from one sample that was sequenced in a study of cytotoxic CD8 clonotypes in ibrutinib-treated CLL. TCRdb's copy holds only in-frame clones and misses some; the assay was immunoSEQ multiplex PCR. Among 100,000 to 150,000 clones, 70% to 90% were seen once, and the ten largest hold under 2.5%. Here the sequenced sample was PBMCs, taken after 24 months of ibrutinib treatment. The receptors were gathered from a human donor with chronic lymphocytic leukemia.

This clone was counted a single time. The chain is built from TRBV5-6 and TRBJ1-1; D ambiguous. Germline lookup yields CDR1 SGHDT and CDR2 YYEEEE. Trimming pared 0 bases from V and 0 bases from J, leaving 9 bases between. This CDR3 has 15 amino acids. CDR3 amino acids: CASSLGPLMNTEAFF. The CDR3 DNA follows: TGTGCCAGCAGCTTGGGCCCCCTTATGAACACTGAAGCTTTCTTT.

The chain links TRBV7-2 to TRBJ1-2; no clear D. Germline CDR1 SGHTA, CDR2 FQGNSA. This CDR3 is 15 amino acids long. Trimming pared 4 bases from V and 8 bases from J, leaving 20 bases between. The chain's CDR3 is CASSSPGVMGMGYTF. Here the CDR3 DNA reads TGTGCCAGCAGCTCCCCCGGGGTTATGGGGATGGGCTACACCTTC.

The V call is TRBV11-2, the J call TRBJ1-4; D gene uncertain. Germline loops: CDR1 SGHAT, CDR2 FQNNGV. V was clipped by 0 bases and J by 0 bases, with 8 bases between them. The CDR3 has 16 amino acids. The CDR3 sequence is CASSLDRGATNEKLFF. The CDR3 DNA reads as TGTGCCAGCAGCTTAGATCGGGGTGCAACTAATGAAAAACTGTTTTTT.

This rearrangement joins TRBV6-1 to TRBJ1-4, with unresolved D. In germline, CDR1 is MNHNS, CDR2 SASEGT. Trimming removed 0 bases from V and 10 bases from J, with 9 bases in between. This CDR3 contains 13 residues. In nucleotides, the CDR3 is TGTGCCAGCAGTGAAGCCGGGAACGGAAAACTGTTTTTT. Translating gives CASSEAGNGKLFF.

The V gene is TRBV19, the J gene TRBJ2-7; 7 positions match TRBD2. The junction had 3 bases not matched to a gene; V was cut back by 4 bases and J by 0 bases. The CDR3 is 14 amino acids. Germline lookup yields CDR1 LNHDA and CDR2 SQIVND (reference sequence). The CDR3 loop reads CASSTSGGSYEQYF. The DNA for the CDR3 is TGTGCCAGTAGTACTTCGGGGGGCTCCTACGAGCAGTACTTC.

The chain combines TRBV11-3 with TRBJ2-7, with TRBD2 matching 7 bases. This CDR3 is built from 14 residues. From germline, CDR1 is SGHNT and CDR2 YENEEA. V dropped 5 bases and J dropped 6; count of bases not matched to a gene: 10. The CDR3 DNA reads as TGTGCCAGCAGCGAAGGGACTATCTCCGGCGAGCAGTACTTC. This translates into CASSEGTISGEQYF. The full variable domain, its missing parts supplied by reference TRBV11-3 and TRBJ2-7, is EAGVVQSPRYKIIEKKQPVAFWCNPISGHNTLYWYLQNLGQGPELLIRYENEEAVDDSQLPKDRFSAERLKGVDSTLKIQPAELGDSAVYLCASSEGTISGEQYFGPGTRLTVT.

V gene TRBV18 combines with J gene TRBJ1-1, with 9 bases matching TRBD1. The CDR3 runs to 15 residues. Trimming cost V 1 base and J 4 bases; bases outside gene matches: 4. Looked up from germline, CDR1 is KGHSH and CDR2 is LQKENI. CDR3 nucleotides: TGTGCCAGCTCACCACGTCCGGACAGGGGCACTGAAGCTTTCTTT. Protein product: CASSPRPDRGTEAFF.

A few counts support this clone. The chain is built from TRBV7-9 and TRBJ2-7; TRBD1 might be the D (6 bases). This CDR3 has 13 amino acids. V gave up 5 bases and J gave up 4 bases, with 12 bases separating them. Germline V gene lookup returns CDR1 SEHNR and CDR2 FQNEAQ (reference sequence). CDR3 bases: TGTGCCAGCAGCGCCGGGACAACGTACGAGCAGTACTTC. This gives the protein CASSAGTTYEQYF.

The V gene is TRBV11-2, the J gene TRBJ1-2, with D possibly TRBD1 on 5 matching bases. Trimming took 1 base from V and 7 from J, leaving 10 bases between them. Germline V gene sequence: CDR1 SGHAT, CDR2 FQNNGV. The CDR3 contains 13 residues. The CDR3: CASSLGPGTGYTF. The CDR3, as DNA: TGTGCCAGCAGCTTAGGTCCCGGGACTGGCTACACCTTC.

The CDR3: CASSQFSNQPQHF. Here the CDR3 DNA reads TGCGCCAGCAGCCAATTTAGTAATCAGCCCCAGCATTTT. The V call is TRBV4-3, the J call TRBJ1-5; D uncertain. Trimming removed 2 bases at V and 4 bases at J, with 6 bases between. Germline V gene sequence: CDR1 LGHNA, CDR2 YSLEER. The CDR3 loop spans 13 amino acids.

This clone was picked up a small number of times. The chain links TRBV19 to TRBJ1-6, with TRBD1 matching 8 bases. CDR1 is LNHDA and CDR2 is SQIVND in the germline V gene (reference sequence). V lost 10 bases and J lost 13; bases outside the gene matches: 18. The CDR3 covers 15 residues. In DNA, the CDR3 is TGTGCCAAGACACGAGGAGGGACAGGCAACATGCCCCTCCACTTT. Protein: CAKTRGGTGNMPLHF.

This clone has only one observation. The chain has TRBV18 and TRBJ2-1, with 7 bases fitting TRBD2. Unmatched junction bases numbered 8, after V lost 5 bases and J lost 7 bases. The CDR3 is 14 residues long. Germline V gives CDR1 KGHSH, CDR2 LQKENI. This CDR3 is CASSLSGAANEQFF. The CDR3 region has the DNA TGTGCCAGCTCATTGAGCGGGGCAGCAAATGAGCAGTTCTTC.

This clone was seen a handful of times. The rearrangement links TRBV27 to TRBJ2-2; TRBD2 matches at 10 bases. The CDR3 covers 21 residues. V gave up 4 bases and J gave up 4 bases; unmatched junction bases: 21. CDR1 MNHEY and CDR2 SMNVEV come from the germline V gene (reference sequence). CDR3 sequence (DNA): TGTGCCAGCAGTTCCAGGTTCCGCGGGCCCAGCGGGGGGGCGGGCACCGGGGAGCTGTTTTTT. Encoded protein: CASSSRFRGPSGGAGTGELFF.